One sample yielded the 19 T cell receptor beta chains listed below, sequenced in a study of read filtering for tumor transcriptome and immune sequencing. From about 400 ng of RNA, a library with molecular barcoded alpha/delta and beta/gamma adaptors was made. MiXCR, applied by TCRdb to the reads, yields one record per CDR3 protein. This table holds over 35,000 distinct CDR3 sequences, approximately 12% found once. Sequencing used a population of CD138-negative cells sorted from bone marrow. These receptor sequences come from a donor aged 40 or over with multiple myeloma.

This clonotype was picked up many times. The rearrangement joins TRBV29-1 to TRBJ2-7, with unresolved D. This CDR3 is built from 11 residues. V was trimmed by 7 bases and J by 4 bases, leaving 11 bases between them. Germline CDR1 and CDR2: SQVTM and ANQGSEA. The CDR3 is CSGHGWYEQYF. The CDR3 nucleotides are TGCAGCGGACATGGATGGTACGAGCAGTACTTC.

V gene TRBV18 combines with J gene TRBJ1-1; D unresolved. Trimming shortened V by 6 bases and J by 1 base, and 12 bases separated the two germline ends. The CDR3 length is 14 residues. Germline assignment: CDR1 KGHSH and CDR2 LQKENI. The CDR3 sequence: CASSPTSGNTEAFF. In DNA, the CDR3 is TGTGCCAGCTCCCCGACCTCCGGGAACACTGAAGCTTTCTTT.

A word on this clonotype: Just one base apart from a much larger clone, this may be a read error. It is likely a read error, because the conserved phenylalanine at the end of the CDR3 is missing. It is unclear where the CDR3 begins or ends on the DNA, so no DNA is shown, and the CDR3 is as TCRdb lists it. The chain is built from TRBV13 and TRBJ2-7; the D segment call TRBD1 is taken from the table without a DNA check. CDR1 PRHDT and CDR2 FYEKMQ come from the germline V gene (reference sequence). The CDR3 is 9 residues long, counting both termini. The CDR3 protein is CSSSFPPLH.

This clonotype has a count of ten or more. The gene calls are TRBV20-1 and TRBJ2-2; 7 bases agree with TRBD1. This CDR3 region has 17 residues. Germline loops: CDR1 DFQATT, CDR2 SNEGSKA (reference sequence). V shed 4 bases and J 4 bases; nucleotides not matched to a gene: 15. The CDR3 here is CSAKPLRRQGSTGELFF. As DNA, the CDR3 is TGCAGTGCTAAACCTCTCCGGCGACAGGGCAGCACCGGGGAGCTGTTTTTT.

This clonotype was seen ten or more times. The rearrangement uses TRBV7-2 and TRBJ2-1; D ambiguous. The CDR3 sequence is 18 residues long. Germline V gene sequence: CDR1 SGHTA, CDR2 FQGNSA. The V end was cut by 1 base, the J end by 4 bases, with 20 bases between. The CDR3 is CASSLVTWSELFYNEQFF. The CDR3 nucleotides are TGTGCCAGCAGCTTAGTCACGTGGTCAGAGTTATTTTACAATGAGCAGTTCTTC.

This clonotype was seen many times. The chain recombines TRBV11-2 with TRBJ2-3; D unclear. This CDR3 has 16 residues. Looked up from germline, CDR1 is SGHAT and CDR2 is FQNNGV. Trimming removed 5 bases from V and 0 bases from J, with 15 bases in between. The CDR3 here is CASSPGTDPSTDTQYF. CDR3 coding DNA: TGTGCCAGCAGCCCAGGTACAGACCCTAGCACAGATACGCAGTATTTT.

Comments on this clonotype: This may stem from a read error, because a much larger clone lies one nucleotide away. V is TRBV6-1 and J is TRBJ1-5; a weak D match, TRBD1 (5 bases). V lost 4 bases and J lost 2, with 12 bases in between. This CDR3 region has 15 residues. The germline gives CDR1 MNHNS, CDR2 SASEGT. CDR3: CASSVSIGGNQPQHF. CDR3 bases: TGTGCCAGCAGTGTATCGATAGGGGGCAATCAGCCCCAGCATTTT.

To note about this clonotype: A much more abundant neighbour one base away suggests this may be a read error. This is likely a read error, given that the CDR3 carries no conserved phenylalanine or tryptophan at its end. The chain uses TRBV12-3 or TRBV12-4 and TRBJ2-5; 9 positions agree with TRBD2. The length of the CDR3 is 17 residues. V was pared by 3 bases and J by 4 bases, with 12 bases of the junction left unmatched. CDR3 in DNA: TGTGCCAGCAGTTTCTGGCTAGCGGGAACTTTTGGAGAGACCCAGTACCTC. This sequence encodes CASSFWLAGTFGETQYL.

This clonotype was picked up many times. The chain joins TRBV7-9 to TRBJ2-1; no firm D call. Trimming left V 2 bases short and J 0 bases short, with 8 bases between. Germline CDR1 and CDR2: SEHNR and FQNEAQ (reference sequence). This CDR3 is built from 15 residues. The CDR3 sequence: CASSLKGGSYNEQFF. The CDR3 DNA is TGTGCCAGCAGCTTAAAGGGCGGCTCCTACAATGAGCAGTTCTTC.

To note about this clonotype: This likely stems from a read error, as it lies one base from a far larger clone. V and J are TRBV7-9 and TRBJ1-1; no clear D. CDR3 length: 13 amino acids. Germline V gene lookup returns CDR1 SEHNR and CDR2 FQNEAQ (reference sequence). The DNA for the CDR3 is TGTGCCAGCAGCCTTACACCGAACACTGATGCTTTCTTT. This encodes CASSLTPNTDAFF. The whole variable domain, filled in from reference TRBV7-9 and TRBJ1-1, reads DTGVSQNPRHKITKRGQNVTFRCDPISEHNRLYWYRQTLGQGPEFLTYFQNEAQLEKSRLLSDRFSAERPKGSFSTLEIQRTEQGDSAMYLCASSLTPNTDAFFGQGTRLTVV.

This clonotype was observed a handful of times. The rearrangement uses TRBV15 and TRBJ2-5; no firm D call. Germline V gene data show CDR1 as LNHNV and CDR2 as YYDKDF (reference sequence). V was shortened by 0 bases and J by 6 bases, with 11 bases between the two germline ends. The CDR3 sequence is 14 residues long. The CDR3 reads CATSRDRTPQTQYF. The DNA for the CDR3 is TGTGCCACCAGCAGAGATCGAACCCCCCAGACCCAGTACTTC.

This clonotype has at least ten counts. The rearrangement joins TRBV7-9 to TRBJ2-6; D is ambiguous. V lost 1 base to trimming and J lost 0 bases, with 4 bases between them. The CDR3 runs 15 residues. Germline V gene lookup returns CDR1 SEHNR and CDR2 FQNEAQ (reference sequence). This CDR3 reads CASSLVSSGANVLTF. The CDR3 DNA sequence: TGTGCCAGCAGCTTAGTCTCCTCTGGGGCCAACGTCCTGACTTTC.

Ten or more counts support this clonotype. This rearrangement joins TRBV7-6 to TRBJ2-7; the match to TRBD1 covers 7 bases. CDR1 and CDR2 (germline): SGHVS, FNYEAQ. The CDR3 length is 12 residues. The trim removed 3 bases at V and 7 bases at J, leaving 3 bases unmatched. Written as DNA, the CDR3 is TGTGCCAGCAGCTTCACACAGGGGGAGCAGTACTTC. This codes for CASSFTQGEQYF.

This clonotype appeared many times. The chain employs TRBV2 and TRBJ2-5, with D possibly matching TRBD1 (5 bases). Trimming removed 5 bases from V and 4 bases from J, with 11 bases in between. The CDR3 consists of 13 residues. Germline CDR1 SNHLY, CDR2 FYNNEI. CDR3 amino acids: CASSKGERETQYF. The CDR3 bases are TGTGCCAGCAGTAAAGGGGAAAGAGAGACCCAGTACTTC. Filled out from reference TRBV2 and TRBJ2-5, the complete variable domain reads EPEVTQTPSHQVTQMGQEVILRCVPISNHLYFYWYRQILGQKVEFLVSFYNNEISEKSEIFDDQFSVERPDGSNFTLKIRSTKLEDSAMYFCASSKGERETQYFGPGTRLLVL.

For this clonotype: No conserved phenylalanine or tryptophan ends this CDR3, so it is likely a read error. The chain recombines TRBV5-1 with TRBJ2-1, with no clear D. The V end lost 3 bases, the J end lost 7 bases, and 8 bases lay between the germline ends. This CDR3 contains 12 residues. Germline V gene data show CDR1 as SGHRS and CDR2 as YFSETQ. The DNA of the CDR3 is TGCGCCAGCAGCTCCCTGGGGAATGAGCAGTTCCTC. Residues: CASSSLGNEQFL.

This clonotype came up many times. The chain carries TRBV27 and TRBJ2-3, with D maybe TRBD2 (5 bases). This CDR3 spans 14 amino acids. Germline V gene sequence: CDR1 MNHEY, CDR2 SMNVEV (reference sequence). Trimming stripped 3 bases from V and 3 bases from J, with 10 bases between. CDR3 in DNA: TGTGCCAGCAGTTTGACGGGGTGGACAGATACGCAGTATTTT. It yields the protein CASSLTGWTDTQYF.

This clonotype was observed many times. Written as DNA, the CDR3 is TGCAGTGCTAGGGGGGGCCCCGAGTCGGCAGATACGCAGTATTTT. Amino acids: CSARGGPESADTQYF. The rearrangement joins TRBV20-1 to TRBJ2-3; D might be TRBD1 or TRBD2, each matching 6 bases. CDR3 length: 15 residues. Germline CDR1 reads DFQATT; CDR2 reads SNEGSKA (reference sequence). Trimming took off 3 bases at V and 4 bases at J, with 17 bases between the two ends.

This clonotype was observed many times. This chain joins TRBV29-1 and TRBJ2-5; possibly TRBD1 for D (6 bases). Trimming pared 4 bases from V and 5 bases from J, leaving 17 bases between. The V gene's germline CDR1 is SQVTM and CDR2 ANQGSEA. This CDR3 is built from 14 residues. The CDR3 here is CSVVGTGTGETQYF. CDR3 bases: TGCAGCGTTGTGGGTACAGGGACCGGCGAGACCCAGTACTTC. The full variable domain, in which reference TRBV29-1 and TRBJ2-5 provide the parts outside the CDR3, is SAVISQKPSRDICQRGTSLTIQCQVDSQVTMMFWYRQQPGQSLTLIATANQGSEATYESGFVIDKFPISRPNLTFSTLTVSNMSPEDSSIYLCSVVGTGTGETQYFGPGTRLLVL.

This clonotype appeared many times. The rearrangement uses TRBV29-1 and TRBJ2-2, with D unresolved. Germline lookup yields CDR1 SQVTM and CDR2 ANQGSEA. The CDR3 is 13 residues long. Trimming removed 6 bases from V and 0 bases from J, with 8 bases in between. CDR3 nucleotide sequence: TGCAGCGTCTTGTTTTCGAACACCGGGGAGCTGTTTTTT. This codes for CSVLFSNTGELFF.